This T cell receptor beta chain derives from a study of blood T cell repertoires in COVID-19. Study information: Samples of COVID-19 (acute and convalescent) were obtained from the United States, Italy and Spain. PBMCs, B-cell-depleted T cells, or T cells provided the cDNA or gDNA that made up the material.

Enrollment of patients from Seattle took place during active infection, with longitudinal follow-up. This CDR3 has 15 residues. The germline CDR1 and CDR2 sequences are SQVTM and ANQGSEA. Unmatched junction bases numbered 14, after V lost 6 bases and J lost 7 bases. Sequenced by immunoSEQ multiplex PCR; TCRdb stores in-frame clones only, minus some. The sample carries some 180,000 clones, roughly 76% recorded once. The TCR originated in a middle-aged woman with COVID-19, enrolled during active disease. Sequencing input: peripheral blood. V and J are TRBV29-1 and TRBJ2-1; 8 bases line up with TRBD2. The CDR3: CSVRPPGGPGNEQFF. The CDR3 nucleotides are TGCAGCGTCCGGCCCCCGGGAGGGCCAGGTAATGAGCAGTTCTTC.